A selection of T cell receptor beta chains follows, all from one sample in a study of T cells in Graves' hyperthyroidism and ophthalmopathy. TCRdb reprocessed the multiplex PCR reads via MiXCR and lists one record per CDR3 protein. The repertoire consists of around 500,000 distinct CDR3 sequences, with around a fifth occurring once and the leading ten covering 45% to 55%. Sequencing was carried out using blood. All receptors come from a woman in her seventies with Graves' ophthalmopathy. Both conserved end residues are part of each CDR3. D genes are given only for firm matches. Expanded clones are given a class, and other clones once, few, many or no size at all.

D | J | size | V | CDR3 | DNA
- | TRBJ2-3 | few | TRBV5-1 | CACTRETTDTQYF | TGCGCCTGTACCAGGGAGACCACAGATACGCAGTATTTT
- | TRBJ2-6 | - | TRBV20-1 | CSASAGANVLTF | TGCAGTGCTAGTGCTGGGGCCAACGTCCTGACTTTC
TRBD2 | TRBJ2-3 | many | TRBV11-2 | CASSPLAGVGDTQYF | TGTGCCAGCAGCCCTCTAGCGGGAGTTGGAGATACGCAGTATTTT
- | TRBJ2-7 | few | TRBV20-1 | CSASPSLGVYYEQYF | TGCAGTGCTAGTCCCAGCTTAGGAGTTTACTACGAGCAGTACTTC
TRBD1 | TRBJ1-5 | - | TRBV2 | CASSTGEPQHF | TGTGCCAGCAGTACAGGGGAGCCCCAGCATTTT
- | TRBJ2-2 | many | TRBV7-2 | CASSPSPATGELFF | TGTGCCAGCAGTCCGTCCCCAGCGACCGGGGAGCTGTTTTTT
- | TRBJ2-1 | - | TRBV5-4 | CASSPPPTQLAIGIEQFF | TGTGCCAGCAGCCCTCCCCCGACCCAATTGGCTATTGGAATTGAGCAGTTCTTC
TRBD1 | TRBJ1-6 | - | TRBV6-1 | CASSSRTGSIGNSPLHF | TGTGCCAGCAGTTCCCGGACAGGCTCCATTGGAAATTCACCCCTCCACTTT
- | TRBJ2-1 | once | TRBV7-2 | CASSLWGGGTTPGEQFF | TGTGCCAGCAGCTTATGGGGTGGAGGAACCACCCCCGGTGAGCAGTTCTTC
- | TRBJ1-5 | - | TRBV12-3/TRBV12-4 | CASSLASTGVYSNQPQHF | TGTGCCAGCAGTTTAGCAAGTACGGGAGTCTATAGCAATCAGCCCCAGCATTTT
- | TRBJ1-1 | - | TRBV11-1 | CASSSLGSMNTEAFF | TGTGCCAGCAGCTCCTTGGGGAGTATGAACACTGAAGCTTTCTTT
- | TRBJ1-5 | few | TRBV20-1 | CSARAVKGGLGQPQHF | TGCAGTGCTAGAGCGGTGAAGGGGGGGCTTGGTCAGCCCCAGCATTTT
- | TRBJ1-5 | - | TRBV10-3 | CAISGGAWQPQHF | TGTGCCATCAGTGGGGGGGCTTGGCAGCCCCAGCATTTT
- | TRBJ1-1 | few | TRBV6-1 | CASSQGSGAFF | TGTGCCAGCAGTCAGGGGAGTGGAGCTTTCTTT
- | TRBJ2-3 | - | TRBV18 | CASSRAFTDTQYF | TGTGCCAGCTCACGGGCATTCACAGATACGCAGTATTTT
- | TRBJ2-7 | - | TRBV20-1 | CSAEGSYEQYF | TGCAGTGCTGAGGGGTCCTACGAGCAGTACTTC
- | TRBJ1-1 | - | TRBV30 | CAWSVGEGTEAFF | TGTGCCTGGAGTGTCGGGGAGGGCACTGAAGCTTTCTTT
- | TRBJ2-2 | few | TRBV28 | CASSLLQGGFGELFF | TGTGCCAGCAGCTTACTACAGGGAGGGTTCGGGGAGCTGTTTTTT
- | TRBJ1-1 | few | TRBV28 | CASTESTNTEAFF | TGTGCCAGTACAGAATCTACGAACACTGAAGCTTTCTTT
TRBD1 | TRBJ2-7 | many | TRBV27 | CASRGQASYEQYF | TGTGCCAGTAGAGGACAGGCGTCCTACGAGCAGTACTTC
TRBD2 | TRBJ2-6 | - | TRBV3-1 | CASRHSDGRYSGANVLTF | TGTGCCAGCAGACACTCGGACGGGAGGTACTCCGGGGCCAACGTCCTGACTTTC
- | TRBJ1-1 | few | TRBV7-9 | CASSLGPGVNTEAFF | TGTGCCAGCAGCTTAGGACCGGGTGTGAACACTGAAGCTTTCTTT
- | TRBJ2-7 | many | TRBV12-3/TRBV12-4 | CASSSGLYEQYF | TGTGCCAGCAGTTCCGGACTCTACGAGCAGTACTTC
TRBD2 | TRBJ2-3 | many | TRBV11-2 | CASSPIFGRVSDTQYF | TGTGCCAGCAGCCCCATATTCGGGAGGGTGTCAGATACGCAGTATTTT
- | TRBJ2-5 | many | TRBV27 | CASSFASGGEKQETQYF | TGTGCCAGCAGTTTCGCAAGCGGTGGAGAAAAGCAAGAGACCCAGTACTTC
- | TRBJ2-7 | few | TRBV28 | CASRRDEQYF | TGTGCCAGCCGCAGGGACGAGCAGTACTTC
TRBD1 | TRBJ2-1 | - | TRBV30 | CAWKEAGGQYEQFF | TGTGCCTGGAAGGAGGCAGGGGGCCAGTATGAGCAGTTCTTC
- | TRBJ2-5 | - | TRBV15 | CATSDLGTQYF | TGTGCCACCAGCGATTTGGGGACCCAGTACTTC
- | TRBJ2-3 | few | TRBV7-8 | CAIRQRITDTQYF | TGTGCCATACGACAGAGAATCACAGATACGCAGTATTTT